The rows below give T cell receptor beta chains drawn from one sample of a study of cytomegalovirus exposure and HLA in healthy donors. TCRdb keeps only in-frame clones here, not all; method: immunoSEQ multiplex PCR. The sample lists 170,000 or so clones; roughly 80% were seen once. The specimen was PBMCs. The receptors here all came from a man younger than 35 in good health and CMV-seronegative. Each CDR3 is given with its conserved first and last residue. The D gene is left open where the match is weak. Expanded clones are given a class, and other clones once, few, many or no size at all.

j_call clone_size d_call v_call cdr3_nt cdr3_aa
TRBJ1-1 - - TRBV7-9 TGTGCCAGCAGCTTAGTTCCCCTGGGCCCTGAAGCTTTCTTT CASSLVPLGPEAFF
TRBJ2-1 few TRBD1 TRBV7-9 TGTGCCAGCAGCCCTCGGGACAGGGGTGGGAATGAGCAGTTCTTC CASSPRDRGGNEQFF
TRBJ1-2 - TRBD1 TRBV5-4 TGTGCCAGCAGCTCGCGGACAGGGCCCTACCTCTATGGCTACACCTTC CASSSRTGPYLYGYTF
TRBJ2-3 - TRBD2 TRBV18 TGTGCCAGCTCACCACCGGGGACTAGCGGGGGGGCCAATACGCAGTATTTT CASSPPGTSGGANTQYF
TRBJ2-1 - TRBD1 TRBV5-1 TGCGCCAGCAGCTATTCTCCGGGACAGTTCAATGAGCAGTTCTTC CASSYSPGQFNEQFF
TRBJ2-7 - TRBD2 TRBV2 TGTGCCAGCAGAGGGACTAGCGGACCCTACGAGCAGTACTTC CASRGTSGPYEQYF
TRBJ2-2 - TRBD1 TRBV29-1 TGCAGCGTTGAAATTCGGGACAGGGGGCCCGGGGAGCTGTTTTTT CSVEIRDRGPGELFF
TRBJ1-5 - TRBD1 TRBV5-4 TGTGCCAGCAGCTTGGGGCCTGACAGGGATCAGCCCCAGCATTTT CASSLGPDRDQPQHF
TRBJ2-7 few TRBD1 TRBV19 TGTGCCAGTAGTGTCGACAGGGGTTCCTACGAGCAGTACTTC CASSVDRGSYEQYF
TRBJ2-5 - - TRBV5-6 TGTGCCAGCAGCTTGCGGGAGACCCAGTACTTC CASSLRETQYF
TRBJ2-2 - - TRBV7-9 TGTGCCAGCAGCCGAACAGGGTCAAACACCGGGGAGCTGTTTTTT CASSRTGSNTGELFF
TRBJ1-1 few - TRBV4-3 TGCGCCAGCAGCCAAGTAGCGGCGGGCTTGAGGACTGAAGCTTTCTTT CASSQVAAGLRTEAFF
TRBJ1-5 - - TRBV7-9 TGTGCCAGCGGTGCCCGGGGGAATCAGCCCCAGCATTTT CASGARGNQPQHF
TRBJ2-2 - - TRBV28 TGTGCCAGCAGTTGGCTTACCGGGGAGCTGTTTTTT CASSWLTGELFF
TRBJ2-1 - TRBD2 TRBV27 TGTGCCAGCAGTCGGACTAGCGGGAGTATCAATGAGCAGTTCTTC CASSRTSGSINEQFF
TRBJ2-1 - - TRBV7-3 TGTGCCAGCAGCTTTAGCGACGTCACTGAGCAGTTCTTC CASSFSDVTEQFF
TRBJ1-1 - - TRBV29-1 TGCAGCGCGGGACAGAACACTGAAGCTTTCTTT CSAGQNTEAFF
TRBJ1-1 once TRBD1 TRBV7-2 TGTGCCAGCAGCGAGCGGACAGGGAACACTGAAGCTTTCTTT CASSERTGNTEAFF
TRBJ2-7 - - TRBV27 TGTGCCAGCAGTAGCAGGCGCTACGAGCAGTACTTC CASSSRRYEQYF
TRBJ1-2 once - TRBV30 TGTGCCTGGAGTACCCCCAGGGAAAACTATGGCTACACCTTC CAWSTPRENYGYTF
TRBJ1-5 - TRBD1 TRBV6-1 TGTGCCACAGGGGGGACGACGGCTCAGCCCCAGCATTTT CATGGTTAQPQHF
TRBJ2-7 - TRBD2 TRBV6-5 TGTGCCAGCATGCGGGGGGCCAGCTCCTACGAGCAGTACTTC CASMRGASSYEQYF
TRBJ1-6 - - TRBV27 TGTGCCAGCAGTAACCGCGGGGGTTCCTATAATTCACCCCTCCACTTT CASSNRGGSYNSPLHF
TRBJ1-1 - - TRBV28 TGTGCCAGCACATGGAGAGGGTTCCCGACTGAAGCTTTCTTT CASTWRGFPTEAFF
TRBJ2-7 - TRBD1 TRBV27 TGTGCCAGCAGTTTATCGATAGGGGACAGGGAGAGACGCTACGAGCAGTACTTC CASSLSIGDRERRYEQYF
TRBJ2-3 - - TRBV9 TGTGCCAGCAGCGTGGGGGGTACAGATACGCAGTATTTT CASSVGGTDTQYF
TRBJ1-2 - - TRBV6-5 TGTGCCAGCAGTCGTTCGAGGGAGGGCTACACCTTC CASSRSREGYTF
TRBJ2-1 - - TRBV9 TGTGCCAGCAGATCCCTAGTAGGGGCGACTAATGAGCAGTTCTTC CASRSLVGATNEQFF
TRBJ2-3 - - TRBV7-2 TGTGCCAGCAGCTTAGGGCCAGGGGATACGCAGTATTTT CASSLGPGDTQYF
TRBJ1-1 few TRBD1 TRBV7-9 TGTGCCAGCAGCGCCGGACAGGGGAAACTTGAAGCTTTCTTT CASSAGQGKLEAFF
TRBJ2-3 - - TRBV4-1 TGCGCCAGCAGCCTAGCGGTGGGAACAGATACGCAGTATTTT CASSLAVGTDTQYF
TRBJ1-3 - - TRBV5-4 TGTGCCAGCAGCTTCGAAGGGGCCGGAAACACCATATATTTT CASSFEGAGNTIYF
TRBJ1-3 - TRBD1 TRBV9 TGTGCCAGCAGCGCTTTGACAGGGGGCGTAAACACCATATATTTT CASSALTGGVNTIYF
TRBJ2-5 once TRBD2 TRBV4-1 TGCGCCAGCAGCGCTTGGACTAGCGGGGGGGAGACCCAGTACTTC CASSAWTSGGETQYF
TRBJ2-1 - TRBD2 TRBV5-1 TGCGCCAGCAGCTTGGCCTGGGGCGGGGGGGAGTTTGAGCAGTTCTTC CASSLAWGGGEFEQFF
TRBJ1-4 - TRBD1 TRBV2 TGTGCCAGCAGGCCCGGACAGGGGACTAATAATGAAAAACTGTTTTTT CASRPGQGTNNEKLFF
TRBJ1-1 - TRBD1 TRBV29-1 TGCAGCGCGCTCTTCCCAGGGGGTTTAACTACAAACACTGAAGCTTTCTTT CSALFPGGLTTNTEAFF